Sequencing of this TCR beta chain was carried out in a study of immune evolution from preneoplasia to lung adenocarcinoma. This CDR3 is 13 amino acids long. With 0 bases removed from V and 3 bases from J, the gap between germline ends came to 7 bases. Germline CDR1 reads SGHDT; CDR2 reads YYEEEE. Generated by immunoSEQ multiplex PCR, the TCRdb table keeps only in-frame clones and is missing some. The sample holds some 5,000 clones, around 78% seen once. This rearrangement joins TRBV5-6 to TRBJ2-7, with D unresolved. This receptor was obtained from a person aged 60-79 years with lung adenocarcinoma. Sequencing used FFPE minimally invasive lung adenocarcinoma tissue. CDR3 region: CASSLDGNYEQYF. For the CDR3, the DNA is TGTGCCAGCAGCTTGGACGGAAACTACGAGCAGTACTTC.